What follows are 17 T cell receptor beta chains derived from one specimen sequenced in a study of early T cells in non-severe SARS-CoV-2 infection (dated by TCRdb to about 2021). The method behind the library was 5' RACE. The reads were generated on a NextSeq 500. TCRdb reworked the public reads: Q25 trimming with fastp, MiXCR clone assembly, productive beta chains retained. Duplicate CDR3 protein sequences are folded into a single record with the most common DNA and genes. Counted in this sample were roughly 25,000 distinct CDR3 sequences; around 5.5% of them appeared once. The ten largest clones represent 4% of the sample. The sequenced sample was whole blood. These receptors originate from an adult who was a healthcare worker with PCR-confirmed SARS-CoV-2 infection or an uninfected control (not recorded which).

By sample share, this clonotype is medium-sized. The V and J genes are TRBV30 and TRBJ1-3, with D unresolved. The CDR3 is 15 residues long. Trimming took 8 bases from V and 0 from J, leaving 17 bases between them. CDR1 and CDR2 (germline): GTSNPN, SVGIG (reference sequence). CDR3: CAGGQDLSSGNTIYF. CDR3 in DNA: TGTGCCGGAGGGCAGGACCTTAGCTCTGGAAACACCATATATTTT.

This clonotype was seen repeatedly, ten times or more. V and J are TRBV10-3 and TRBJ1-2; 7 bases are a match to TRBD1. Trimming cost V 6 bases and J 2 bases; bases outside gene matches: 6. Germline V gene sequence: CDR1 ENHRY, CDR2 SYGVKD. This CDR3 region has 14 residues. CDR3 nucleotides: TGTGCCATCAGAGACAGGGTAATCAACTATGGCTACACCTTC. This encodes CAIRDRVINYGYTF.

This clonotype was counted at least ten times. The chain carries TRBV5-1 and TRBJ2-5; TRBD2 is a possible D gene (7 bases). Germline CDR1 and CDR2: SGHRS and YFSETQ. Between the trimmed V and J ends, which lost 5 bases and 4 bases, there was a span of 15 bases. The CDR3 sequence is 14 residues long. CDR3 protein: CASRVGGPGETQYF. For the CDR3, the DNA is TGCGCCAGCAGAGTCGGGGGGCCGGGAGAGACCCAGTACTTC.

The rearrangement joins TRBV7-6 to TRBJ2-7; 13 bases line up with TRBD2. V lost 0 bases, J lost 4 bases, and 6 bases stayed unmatched. The CDR3 totals 17 residues. Germline V lookup: CDR1 SGHVS, CDR2 FNYEAQ. The chain's CDR3 is CASSLAGLAGTPYEQYF. In DNA, the CDR3 is TGTGCCAGCAGCTTAGCGGGACTAGCGGGGACACCATACGAGCAGTACTTC. The full variable domain, its missing parts supplied by reference TRBV7-6 and TRBJ2-7, is GAGVSQSPRYKVTKRGQDVALRCDPISGHVSLYWYRQALGQGPEFLTYFNYEAQQDKSGLPNDRFSAERPEGSISTLTIQRTEQRDSAMYRCASSLAGLAGTPYEQYFGPGTRLTVT.

Many counts were recorded for this clonotype. J is TRBJ1-2 and V is TRBV6-6, with 7 bases identical to TRBD1. Germline values: CDR1 MNHNY, CDR2 SVGAGI (reference sequence). The V and J ends lost 6 bases and 7 bases, in that order; junction bases with no gene match: 8. The length of the CDR3 is 13 residues. The DNA for the CDR3 is TGTGCCAGCAGGAACTACAGGGGAGGTGGCTACACCTTC. This translates into CASRNYRGGGYTF.

By sample fraction, this clonotype is medium-sized (0.01 to 0.1%). The chain employs TRBV6-6 and TRBJ1-1, with D perhaps matching TRBD1 (6 bases). Per the germline V gene, CDR1 is MNHNY and CDR2 is SVGAGI (reference sequence). V gave up 2 bases and J gave up 1 base, with 11 bases separating them. The CDR3 extends over 15 amino acids. CDR3 protein: CASSYPATGNTEAFF. The CDR3 DNA reads as TGTGCCAGCAGTTACCCCGCGACAGGGAACACTGAAGCTTTCTTT.

This clonotype was observed at least ten times. The CDR3 region has the DNA TGTGCCAGCAGCTTAACCCCCCCCGGGGAGCTGTTTTTT. Residues: CASSLTPPGELFF. V is TRBV7-8 and J is TRBJ2-2; D is unclear. Trimming cost V 2 bases and J 6 bases, with 7 bases left between them. The V gene's germline CDR1 is SGHVS and CDR2 FQNEAQ. CDR3 length: 13 amino acids.

This clonotype was recorded a few times. V and J are TRBV15 and TRBJ1-1; D ambiguous. Trimming took off 0 bases at V and 9 bases at J, with 11 bases between the two ends. Germline values: CDR1 LNHNV, CDR2 YYDKDF (reference sequence). The CDR3 length is 13 residues. The CDR3 sequence is CATSRDLRSKAFF. The CDR3 DNA sequence: TGTGCCACCAGCAGAGATCTCCGCTCTAAAGCTTTCTTT.

This clonotype has ten or more counts. This rearrangement joins TRBV20-1 to TRBJ2-2, with TRBD2 as a possible D gene (5 bases). V dropped 0 bases and J dropped 1 base, with 9 bases sitting between them. Germline values: CDR1 DFQATT, CDR2 SNEGSKA (reference sequence). The CDR3 is 15 residues long. This CDR3 reads CSARDLRGNTGELFF. The DNA of the CDR3 is TGCAGTGCTAGAGATCTCCGGGGGAACACCGGGGAGCTGTTTTTT.

There are many counts of this clonotype. The chain combines TRBV29-1 with TRBJ2-4; D not resolved. Looked up from germline, CDR1 is SQVTM and CDR2 is ANQGSEA. Deletions cut 1 base from V and 5 bases from J, with 9 bases between. This CDR3 is built from 13 residues. The CDR3 DNA reads as TGCAGCGTTGAAGTGGTTGCAGAAAACATTCAGTACTTC. It is translated as CSVEVVAENIQYF.

This clonotype was seen a few times. This chain connects TRBV12-3 or TRBV12-4 to TRBJ1-2, with TRBD1 as a possible D gene (6 bases). This CDR3 is 16 amino acids long. The V end lost 6 bases, the J end lost 2 bases, and 19 bases lay between the germline ends. In nucleotides, the CDR3 is TGTGCCAGCAGCCCCAGACAGGCCCCCGTAAACTATGGCTACACCTTC. Translated, it gives CASSPRQAPVNYGYTF.

At least ten counts were recorded for this clonotype. The chain couples TRBV27 to TRBJ2-7; 12 nucleotides agree with TRBD2. The germline V gene encodes CDR1 MNHEY and CDR2 SMNVEV (reference sequence). V shed 6 bases and J 3 bases; nucleotides not matched to a gene: 3. The CDR3 totals 14 residues. The CDR3 sequence: CASRRTSGVYEQYF. The CDR3 DNA reads as TGTGCCAGCAGACGGACTAGCGGGGTCTACGAGCAGTACTTC.

This clonotype was seen at least ten times. The V and J genes are TRBV11-3 and TRBJ2-3, with 7 bases identical to TRBD1. The CDR3 runs 13 residues. Looked up from germline, CDR1 is SGHNT and CDR2 is YENEEA. V lost 2 bases to trimming and J lost 8 bases; unmatched junction nucleotides: 4. DNA for the CDR3: TGTGCCAGCAGCTTATACAGGGGCTTTACGCAGTATTTT. Amino acids: CASSLYRGFTQYF.

This clonotype has at least ten counts. The chain couples TRBV12-3 or TRBV12-4 to TRBJ1-3; D call uncertain. The germline V and J ends were trimmed by 2 bases and 0 bases, with 5 bases remaining between them. This CDR3 contains 14 residues. CDR3 in amino acids: CASSLWDSGNTIYF. The DNA of the CDR3 is TGTGCCAGCAGTTTATGGGACTCTGGAAACACCATATATTTT.

This clonotype was picked up a small number of times. This sequence joins TRBV12-3 or TRBV12-4 and TRBJ2-3; 11 positions match TRBD2. This CDR3 contains 16 residues. V shed 6 bases, J shed 0 bases, and the junction held 5 bases outside the gene matches. The CDR3 loop is CASRPPSGGSTDTQYF. The CDR3 DNA follows: TGTGCCAGCAGGCCCCCTAGCGGGGGGAGCACAGATACGCAGTATTTT.

Only a few counts were recorded for this clonotype. The chain combines TRBV10-3 with TRBJ2-1; tentative D call: TRBD1 (7 bases). Germline V gives CDR1 ENHRY, CDR2 SYGVKD. V shed 2 bases and J shed 8 bases, with 13 bases lying between them. This CDR3 is built from 14 residues. CDR3 amino acids: CAISEPQGGDEQFF. Written as DNA, the CDR3 is TGTGCCATCAGTGAGCCCCAGGGGGGCGATGAGCAGTTCTTC.

This clonotype was seen many times. The CDR3 is CASSGEGLSAKNIQYF. The CDR3, as DNA: TGTGCCAGCAGCGGAGAGGGGTTATCGGCCAAAAACATTCAGTACTTC. The chain has TRBV5-6 and TRBJ2-4; D may be TRBD1 or TRBD2 (5 bases each). Per germline, CDR1 SGHDT and CDR2 YYEEEE. V lost 4 bases to trimming and J lost 1 base, with 15 bases between them. The CDR3 is made up of 16 amino acids.